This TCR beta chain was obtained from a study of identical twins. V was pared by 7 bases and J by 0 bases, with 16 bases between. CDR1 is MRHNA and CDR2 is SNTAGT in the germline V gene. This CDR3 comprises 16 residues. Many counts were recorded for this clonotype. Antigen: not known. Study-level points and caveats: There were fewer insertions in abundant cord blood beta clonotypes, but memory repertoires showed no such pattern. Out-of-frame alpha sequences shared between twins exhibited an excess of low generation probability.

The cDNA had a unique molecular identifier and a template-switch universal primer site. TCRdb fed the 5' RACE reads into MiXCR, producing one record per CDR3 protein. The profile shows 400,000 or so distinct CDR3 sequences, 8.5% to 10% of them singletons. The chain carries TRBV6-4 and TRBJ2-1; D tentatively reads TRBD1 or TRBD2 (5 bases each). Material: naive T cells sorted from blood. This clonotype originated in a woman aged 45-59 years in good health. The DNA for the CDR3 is TGTGCCAGCACCGCAGTAGGGACGCGCTCCTACAATGAGCAGTTCTTC. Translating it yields CASTAVGTRSYNEQFF.